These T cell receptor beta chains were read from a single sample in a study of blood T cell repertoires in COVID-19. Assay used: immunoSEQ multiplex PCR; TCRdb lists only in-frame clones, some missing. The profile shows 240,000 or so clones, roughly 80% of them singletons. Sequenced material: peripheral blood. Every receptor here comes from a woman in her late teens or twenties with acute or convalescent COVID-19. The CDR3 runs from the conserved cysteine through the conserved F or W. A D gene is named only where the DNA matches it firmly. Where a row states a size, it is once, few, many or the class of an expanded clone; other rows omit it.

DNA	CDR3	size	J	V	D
TGTGCCATCAGTGAGTCGGGGCTCGAGTCTAGGACCCAGTACTTC	CAISESGLESRTQYF	.	TRBJ2-5	TRBV10-3	.
TGTGCCAGCAGCAACCGGTGCCCGTTTTTC	CASSNRCPFF	.	TRBJ1-3	TRBV21-1	.
TGTGCCAGCAGCTTAGTGGGCAGAGACTATGGCTACACCTTC	CASSLVGRDYGYTF	.	TRBJ1-2	TRBV11-2	.
TGTGCCAGTAGTATAACATTCAATCAGCCCCAGCATTTT	CASSITFNQPQHF	.	TRBJ1-5	TRBV19	.
TGTGCCAGCAGCTTAGGGGGGAACACTGAAGCTTTCTTT	CASSLGGNTEAFF	.	TRBJ1-1	TRBV5-4	.
TGTGCCAGTAGTCTCCGACTGGGGAGCTACGAGCAGTACTTC	CASSLRLGSYEQYF	.	TRBJ2-7	TRBV19	.
TGTGCCAGCAGCAAAGGGACAGGGCAGGCCACCGGGGAGCTGTTTTTT	CASSKGTGQATGELFF	.	TRBJ2-2	TRBV7-9	TRBD1
TGTGCCAGCAGCCAAACAGGGCCCGGGGAGCTGTTTTTT	CASSQTGPGELFF	.	TRBJ2-2	TRBV14	.
TGTGCCAGCAATCCGGACAGTCATAGCAATCAGCCCCAGCATTTT	CASNPDSHSNQPQHF	.	TRBJ1-5	TRBV2	.
TGTGCCAGCAGTGAAAGGTTCCAAAGGACTGCAACTAATGAAAAACTGTTTTTT	CASSERFQRTATNEKLFF	once	TRBJ1-4	TRBV25-1	.
TGTGCCAGCAGCCCCCGCAGCGGCAATGAGCAGTTCTTC	CASSPRSGNEQFF	once	TRBJ2-1	TRBV7-3	.
TGTGCCAGCAGCTTAATCCGCAGGGTTGCCAATCAGCCCCAGCATTTT	CASSLIRRVANQPQHF	.	TRBJ1-5	TRBV11-3	.
TGTGCTAGCAGCTTAGATGTCGGGAGTTGGGGTGAGCAGTTCTTC	CASSLDVGSWGEQFF	.	TRBJ2-1	TRBV7-7	.
TGTGCCAGCAGTTATTCCGCCCAGGGGGACTTCGAGCAGTACTTC	CASSYSAQGDFEQYF	.	TRBJ2-7	TRBV6-5	.
TGTGCCAGCAACACAACCTACAATGAGCAGTTCTTC	CASNTTYNEQFF	.	TRBJ2-1	TRBV6-4	.
TGTGCCAGCAGCTTAGCGGAGGAGAGCACCGGGGAGCTGTTTTTT	CASSLAEESTGELFF	.	TRBJ2-2	TRBV7-2	.
TGTGCCAGCAGCTTAGCCTACACAGATACGCAGTATTTT	CASSLAYTDTQYF	.	TRBJ2-3	TRBV7-2	.
TGTGCCAGCAAGGCCTCGGGAGGTTATAATTCACCCCTCCACTTT	CASKASGGYNSPLHF	few	TRBJ1-6	TRBV2	.
TGTGCCAGCACCGCTGGTAAGCCTCCCTACGAGCAGTACTTC	CASTAGKPPYEQYF	few	TRBJ2-7	TRBV6-5	.
TGTGCCAGCAGCGGGGACAGGGTTGTAGGCTACGAGCAGTACTTC	CASSGDRVVGYEQYF	.	TRBJ2-7	TRBV2	TRBD1
TGTGCCAGCAGCACCAGGGTGTCCTCCGGAAACACCATATATTTT	CASSTRVSSGNTIYF	.	TRBJ1-3	TRBV5-5	.
TGCGCCAGCAGCCCAGCTTTTATGCTAGCTGAGACAGATACGCAGTATTTT	CASSPAFMLAETDTQYF	.	TRBJ2-3	TRBV4-3	.
TGTGCCAGCAGTTTAGGGCAGAACTATGGCTACACCTTC	CASSLGQNYGYTF	.	TRBJ1-2	TRBV12-3/TRBV12-4	.
TGTGCCAGCAGTACGGGACAGGGAATCGACTATGGCTACACCTTC	CASSTGQGIDYGYTF	.	TRBJ1-2	TRBV28	TRBD1
TGTGCCAGCAGTTGGGCAGGTGGCAATCAGCCCCAGCATTTT	CASSWAGGNQPQHF	.	TRBJ1-5	TRBV27	.
TGTGCCAGCAGCTTGGAGGTTTTGGGTCGGGTGACAGCCAAAAACATTCAGTACTTC	CASSLEVLGRVTAKNIQYF	.	TRBJ2-4	TRBV5-4	.
TGTGCCAGCTCACCGGCGGTCTTCGGCACTGAAGCTTTCTTT	CASSPAVFGTEAFF	.	TRBJ1-1	TRBV18	.
TGTGCCAGCAGCCCAATTGCAAGGAGGGATGAGCAGTTCTTC	CASSPIARRDEQFF	.	TRBJ2-1	TRBV11-2	.
TGTGCCACCAGTCACCTAGCAGAGTCCTACAATGAGCAGTTCTTC	CATSHLAESYNEQFF	.	TRBJ2-1	TRBV15	.
TGCGCCAGCAGGAGGGACATAACCCCCCAATTGGCCTACGAGCAGTACTTC	CASRRDITPQLAYEQYF	.	TRBJ2-7	TRBV5-1	.
TGTGCCAGCAGCTCTCTGAGGAGCACCGGGGAGCTGTTTTTT	CASSSLRSTGELFF	.	TRBJ2-2	TRBV7-2	.
TGTGCCAGCAGCGTAGTTGTGGGAGGCGAAGAGACCCAGTACTTC	CASSVVVGGEETQYF	.	TRBJ2-5	TRBV9	.
TGTGCCAGCAGCCTATCGGGGGGGAGCTCCTACAATGAGCAGTTCTTC	CASSLSGGSSYNEQFF	.	TRBJ2-1	TRBV7-6	TRBD2
TGTGCCAGCAGCCTAAGACAGGGGGCGAGGGTTGGAAACACCATATATTTT	CASSLRQGARVGNTIYF	.	TRBJ1-3	TRBV3-1/TRBV3-2	TRBD1
TGTGCCACCAGTGATTTGAGAAGCGGGAGAAGCACAGATACGCAGTATTTT	CATSDLRSGRSTDTQYF	.	TRBJ2-3	TRBV24-1	TRBD2
TGTGCCTGGAGAGCCTATACAGGGTACACTGAAGCTTTCTTT	CAWRAYTGYTEAFF	.	TRBJ1-1	TRBV30	.
TGTGCCAGCAGTCAGCCCGGGGGTACCGGGGAGCTGTTTTTT	CASSQPGGTGELFF	.	TRBJ2-2	TRBV6-5	.
TGCAGCGTTGCTGGGGCTCCTGGAAACACCATATATTTT	CSVAGAPGNTIYF	.	TRBJ1-3	TRBV29-1	.
TGTGCCAGCAGTGAATCTGCAGGGGAATGGTATGGCTACACCTTC	CASSESAGEWYGYTF	.	TRBJ1-2	TRBV25-1	.
TGTGCCAGCAGCCAATGGCCCCAGGATACCTACAATGAGCAGTTCTTC	CASSQWPQDTYNEQFF	.	TRBJ2-1	TRBV3-1/TRBV3-2	.
TGCGCCAGCAGCCAACCTGGACAGGGAGACACTGAAGCTTTCTTT	CASSQPGQGDTEAFF	.	TRBJ1-1	TRBV4-3	TRBD1
TGTGCCAGCTCAAGGGCAGCGGGTAGGACAGATACGCAGTATTTT	CASSRAAGRTDTQYF	.	TRBJ2-3	TRBV18	.
TGTGCCAGCAGCCCCCCGGGACAGGGGATTCTTGGTAATGAAAAACTGTTTTTT	CASSPPGQGILGNEKLFF	.	TRBJ1-4	TRBV7-2	TRBD1
TGTGCCAGTAGCTTCGGACTAGCGAACTACGAGCAGTACTTC	CASSFGLANYEQYF	.	TRBJ2-7	TRBV19	TRBD2
TGTGCCACCAGTGATAATACAGGGGACGAGCAGTACTTC	CATSDNTGDEQYF	.	TRBJ2-7	TRBV24-1	TRBD1